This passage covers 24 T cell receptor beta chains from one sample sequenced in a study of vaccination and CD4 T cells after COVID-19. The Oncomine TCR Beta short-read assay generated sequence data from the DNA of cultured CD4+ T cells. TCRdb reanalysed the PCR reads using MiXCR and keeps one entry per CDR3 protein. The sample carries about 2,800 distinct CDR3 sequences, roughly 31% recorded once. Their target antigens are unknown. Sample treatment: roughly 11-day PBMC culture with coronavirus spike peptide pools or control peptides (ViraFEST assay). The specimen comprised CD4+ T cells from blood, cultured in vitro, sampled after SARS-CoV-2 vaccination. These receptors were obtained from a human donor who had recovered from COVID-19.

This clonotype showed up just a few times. The CDR3 here is CASNLGLGNYGYTF. The CDR3 bases are TGTGCCAGCAACCTGGGGTTGGGGAACTATGGCTACACCTTC. The J gene is TRBJ1-2, the V gene TRBV7-9; D unresolved. The CDR3 spans 14 residues. Germline V lookup: CDR1 SEHNR, CDR2 FQNEAQ (reference sequence). The V end was cut by 7 bases, the J end by 2 bases, with 14 bases between.

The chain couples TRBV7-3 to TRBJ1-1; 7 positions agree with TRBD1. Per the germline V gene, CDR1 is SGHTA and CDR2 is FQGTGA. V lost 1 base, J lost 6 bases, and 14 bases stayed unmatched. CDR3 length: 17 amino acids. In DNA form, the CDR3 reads TGTGCCAGCAGCTTAATCGGCGCAGGGGACAGCAGGTCTGAAGCTTTCTTT. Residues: CASSLIGAGDSRSEAFF.

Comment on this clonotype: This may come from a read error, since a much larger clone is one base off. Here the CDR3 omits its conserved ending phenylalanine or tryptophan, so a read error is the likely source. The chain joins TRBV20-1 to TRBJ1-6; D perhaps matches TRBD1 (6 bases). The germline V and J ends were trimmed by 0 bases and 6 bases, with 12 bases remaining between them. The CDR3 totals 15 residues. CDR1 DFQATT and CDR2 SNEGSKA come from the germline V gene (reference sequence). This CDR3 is CSARDGGGGNSPLHL. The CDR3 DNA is TGCAGTGCTAGAGATGGGGGCGGTGGTAATTCACCCCTCCACTTG.

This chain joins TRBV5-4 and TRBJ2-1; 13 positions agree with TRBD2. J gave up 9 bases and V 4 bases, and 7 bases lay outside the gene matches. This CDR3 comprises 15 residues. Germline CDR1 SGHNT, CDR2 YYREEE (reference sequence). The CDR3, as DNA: TGTGCCAGCAGCAGAACTAGCGGGGGGGCTAGTGAGCAGTTCTTC. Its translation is CASSRTSGGASEQFF.

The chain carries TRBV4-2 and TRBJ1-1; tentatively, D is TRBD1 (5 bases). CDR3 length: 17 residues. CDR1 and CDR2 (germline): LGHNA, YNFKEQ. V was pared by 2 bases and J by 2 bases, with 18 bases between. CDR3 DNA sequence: TGTGCCAGCAGCCAACTTGGGGGGATTCGGCCTAACACTGAAGCTTTCTTT. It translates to CASSQLGGIRPNTEAFF.

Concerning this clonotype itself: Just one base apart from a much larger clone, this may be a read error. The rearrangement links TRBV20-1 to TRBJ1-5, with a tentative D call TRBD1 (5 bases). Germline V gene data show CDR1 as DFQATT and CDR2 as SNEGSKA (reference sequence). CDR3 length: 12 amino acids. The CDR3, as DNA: TGCGGTGCTAGGCTGACCGGGACGCCCGAGCATTTT. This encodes CGARLTGTPEHF.

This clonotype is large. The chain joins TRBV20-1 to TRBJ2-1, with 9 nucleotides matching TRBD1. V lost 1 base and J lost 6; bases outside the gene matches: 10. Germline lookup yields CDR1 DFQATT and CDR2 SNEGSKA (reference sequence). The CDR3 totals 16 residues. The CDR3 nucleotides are TGCAGTGCTAGAGTCCCGGGACAGGGTGTCCTCAATGAGCAGTTCTTC. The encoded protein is CSARVPGQGVLNEQFF.

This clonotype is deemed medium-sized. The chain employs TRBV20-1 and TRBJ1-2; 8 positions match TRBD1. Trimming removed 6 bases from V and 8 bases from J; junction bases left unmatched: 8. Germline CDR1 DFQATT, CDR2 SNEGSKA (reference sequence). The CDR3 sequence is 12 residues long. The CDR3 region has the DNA TGCAGTGCCGAAGACAGGGGCAAGGGCTACACCTTC. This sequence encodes CSAEDRGKGYTF.

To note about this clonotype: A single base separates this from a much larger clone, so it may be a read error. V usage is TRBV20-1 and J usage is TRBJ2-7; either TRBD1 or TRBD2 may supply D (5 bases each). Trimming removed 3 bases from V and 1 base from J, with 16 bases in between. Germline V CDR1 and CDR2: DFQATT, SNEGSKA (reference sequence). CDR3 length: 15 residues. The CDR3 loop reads CSASIGARRSYEQYF. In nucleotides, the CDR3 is TGCAGTGCTAGCATCGGGGCGAGAAGGTCCTACGAGCAGTACTTC.

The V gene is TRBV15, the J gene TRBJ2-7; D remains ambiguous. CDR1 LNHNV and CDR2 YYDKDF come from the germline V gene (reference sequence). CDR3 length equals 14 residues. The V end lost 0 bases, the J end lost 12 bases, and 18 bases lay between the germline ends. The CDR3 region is CATSRDRKGYLGYF. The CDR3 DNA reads TGTGCCACCAGCAGAGATCGGAAAGGTTACCTTGGGTACTTC.

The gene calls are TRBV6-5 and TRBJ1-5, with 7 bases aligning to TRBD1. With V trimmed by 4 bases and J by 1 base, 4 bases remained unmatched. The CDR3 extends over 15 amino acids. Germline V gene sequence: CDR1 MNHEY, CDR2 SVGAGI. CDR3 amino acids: CASSFRGESNQPQHF. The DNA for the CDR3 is TGTGCCAGCAGTTTCAGGGGGGAGAGCAATCAGCCCCAGCATTTT.

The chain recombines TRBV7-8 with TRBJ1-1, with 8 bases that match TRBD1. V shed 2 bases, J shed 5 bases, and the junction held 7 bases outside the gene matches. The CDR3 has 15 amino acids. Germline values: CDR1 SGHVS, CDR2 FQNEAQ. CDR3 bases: TGTGCCAGCAGCTTACGCAGGGGGCGCAGGACTGAAGCTTTCTTT. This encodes CASSLRRGRRTEAFF.

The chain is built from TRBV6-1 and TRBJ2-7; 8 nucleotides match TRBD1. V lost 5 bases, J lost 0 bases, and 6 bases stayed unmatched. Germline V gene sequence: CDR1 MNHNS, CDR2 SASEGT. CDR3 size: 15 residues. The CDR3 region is CASSQPGQASYEQYF. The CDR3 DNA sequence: TGTGCCAGCAGTCAACCGGGACAGGCCTCCTACGAGCAGTACTTC.

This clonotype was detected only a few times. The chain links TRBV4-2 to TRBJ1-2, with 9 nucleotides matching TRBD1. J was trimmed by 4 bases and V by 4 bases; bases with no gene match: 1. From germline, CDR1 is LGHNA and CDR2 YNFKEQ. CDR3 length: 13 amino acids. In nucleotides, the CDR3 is TGTGCCAGCAGCCCGGGACAGGGCTATGGCTACACCTTC. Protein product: CASSPGQGYGYTF.

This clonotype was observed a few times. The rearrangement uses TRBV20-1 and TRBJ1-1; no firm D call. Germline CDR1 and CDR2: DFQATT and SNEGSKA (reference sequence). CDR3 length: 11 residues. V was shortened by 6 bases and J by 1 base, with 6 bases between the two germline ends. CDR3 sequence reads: CSAPENTEAFF. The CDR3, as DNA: TGCAGTGCCCCGGAGAACACTGAAGCTTTCTTT.

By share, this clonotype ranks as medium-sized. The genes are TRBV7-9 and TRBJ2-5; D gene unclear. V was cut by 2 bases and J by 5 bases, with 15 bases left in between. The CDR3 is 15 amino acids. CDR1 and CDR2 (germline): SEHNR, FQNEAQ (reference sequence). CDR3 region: CASSLLVGPGETQYF. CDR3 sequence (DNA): TGTGCCAGCAGCTTATTAGTAGGACCCGGGGAGACCCAGTACTTC.

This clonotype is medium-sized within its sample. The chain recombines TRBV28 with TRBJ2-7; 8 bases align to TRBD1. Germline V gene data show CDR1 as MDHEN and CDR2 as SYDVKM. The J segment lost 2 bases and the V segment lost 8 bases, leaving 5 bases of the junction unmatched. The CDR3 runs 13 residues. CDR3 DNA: TGTGCCAGCCGGGACAGGCCAGCCTACGAGCAGTACTTC. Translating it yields CASRDRPAYEQYF.

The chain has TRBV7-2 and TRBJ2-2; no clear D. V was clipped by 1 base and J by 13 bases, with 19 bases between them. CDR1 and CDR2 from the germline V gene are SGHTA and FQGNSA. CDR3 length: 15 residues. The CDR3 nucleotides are TGTGCCAGCAGCTTAGGGCCGGAGAGTACTCCTGGGCTGTTTTTT. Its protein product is CASSLGPESTPGLFF.

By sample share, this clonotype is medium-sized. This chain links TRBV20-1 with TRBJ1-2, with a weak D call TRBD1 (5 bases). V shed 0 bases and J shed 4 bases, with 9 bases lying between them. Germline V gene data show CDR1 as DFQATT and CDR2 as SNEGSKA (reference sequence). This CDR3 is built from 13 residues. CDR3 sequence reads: CSARDLGGYGYTF. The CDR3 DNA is TGCAGTGCTAGAGATTTGGGGGGCTATGGCTACACCTTC.

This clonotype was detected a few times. The CDR3 region is CAISESRDIYEQYF. Written as DNA, the CDR3 is TGTGCCATCAGTGAGTCGAGAGACATCTACGAGCAGTACTTC. The genes are TRBV10-3 and TRBJ2-7; no definite D call. The CDR3 consists of 14 residues. Per germline, CDR1 ENHRY and CDR2 SYGVKD. V was cut by 0 bases and J by 3 bases, with 9 bases left in between.

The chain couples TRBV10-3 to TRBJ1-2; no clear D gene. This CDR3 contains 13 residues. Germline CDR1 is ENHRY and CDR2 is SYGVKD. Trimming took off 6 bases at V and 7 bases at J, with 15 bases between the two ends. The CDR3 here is CAISSQTGSGYTF. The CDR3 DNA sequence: TGTGCCATCAGCTCACAAACGGGGTCTGGCTACACCTTC.

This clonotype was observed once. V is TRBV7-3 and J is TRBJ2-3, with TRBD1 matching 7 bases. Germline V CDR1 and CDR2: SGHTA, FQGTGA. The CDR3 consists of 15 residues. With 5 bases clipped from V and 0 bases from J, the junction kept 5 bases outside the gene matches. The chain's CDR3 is CASSPGTVSTDTQYF. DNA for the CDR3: TGTGCCAGCAGCCCCGGGACAGTTAGCACAGATACGCAGTATTTT.

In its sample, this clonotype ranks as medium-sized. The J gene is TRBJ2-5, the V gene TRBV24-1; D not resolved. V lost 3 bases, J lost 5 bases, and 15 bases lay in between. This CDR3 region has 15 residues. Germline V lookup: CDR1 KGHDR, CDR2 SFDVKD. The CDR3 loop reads CATSDPSSNGETQYF. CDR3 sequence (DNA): TGTGCCACCAGTGATCCCAGTAGCAATGGGGAGACCCAGTACTTC.

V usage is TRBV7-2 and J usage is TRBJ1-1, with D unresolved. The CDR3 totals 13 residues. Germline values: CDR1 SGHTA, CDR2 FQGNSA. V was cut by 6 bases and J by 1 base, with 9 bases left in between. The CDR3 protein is CASSKGTNTEAFF. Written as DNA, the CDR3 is TGTGCCAGCAGTAAGGGTACGAACACTGAAGCTTTCTTT.